These 30 T cell receptor beta chains came from one sample sequenced in a study of T cell repertoires in cytomegalovirus infection (dated by TCRdb to the late 2010s). The antigens for these receptors are not known. Sequencing took place on an Illumina HiSeq 1500. TCRdb reanalyzed the raw reads on its own, using fastp at Q25 for trimming and MiXCR for clone calling, and kept in-frame beta chains. Rows are combined by CDR3 protein, so each entry shows the most common genes and DNA. Here the sample has approximately 150,000 distinct CDR3 sequences; about 20% occur a single time. The ten top clones hold 20% to 30% of the sample. Sample treatment or condition, as interpreted from the label and publication: in vitro stimulation with specific CMV peptide epitopes to enrich CMV-specific T cells. This material consisted of CD8+ T cells from cultured PBMCs, taken from culture after CMV antigen stimulation. The receptors derive from a human donor in good health (CMV status not recorded). Some clones in this sample may be carry-over from other donors' samples.

CDR3 bases: TGTGCCAGCAGTTACTACGACGGTTCGAATGAAAAACTGTTTTTT. It encodes CASSYYDGSNEKLFF. This sequence joins TRBV6-6 and TRBJ1-4; D call uncertain. The ends were cut back, 1 base at V and 5 bases at J, with 11 bases in the middle. This CDR3 has 15 amino acids. The germline gives CDR1 MNHNY, CDR2 SVGAGI (reference sequence).

The table lists this clonotype with many counts. The rearrangement joins TRBV4-1 to TRBJ2-1; tentative D call: TRBD1 (6 bases). V was cut by 0 bases and J by 3 bases, with 12 bases left in between. Germline CDR1 MGHRA, CDR2 YSYEKL. The CDR3 runs to 16 residues. The CDR3 region is CASSQDQGNVYNEQFF. CDR3 in DNA: TGCGCCAGCAGCCAAGATCAGGGGAATGTCTACAATGAGCAGTTCTTC.

This clonotype was seen only a few times. J is TRBJ1-2 and V is TRBV5-8; 7 bases fit TRBD1. Germline loops: CDR1 SGHTS, CDR2 YDEGEE. The trim removed 4 bases at V and 3 bases at J, leaving 9 bases unmatched. The CDR3 length is 15 residues. The CDR3 region has the DNA TGTGCCAGCAGCCCGGGGACAGCGAACCACTATGGCTACACCTTC. Translation: CASSPGTANHYGYTF.

This clonotype was seen only a few times. The J gene is TRBJ2-7, the V gene TRBV7-2; TRBD2 is a possible D gene (6 bases). V shed 5 bases and J shed 3 bases, with 11 bases lying between them. Germline V gene data show CDR1 as SGHTA and CDR2 as FQGNSA. The CDR3 has 13 residues. The CDR3 nucleotides are TGTGCCAGCAGCGGACTACTAGACTACGAGCAGTACTTC. It specifies CASSGLLDYEQYF. Based on the CDR3 plus reference TRBV7-2 and TRBJ2-7, the full variable domain is GAGVSQSPSNKVTEKGKDVELRCDPISGHTALYWYRQSLGQGLEFLIYFQGNSAPDKSGLPSDRFSAERTGGSVSTLTIQRTQQEDSAVYLCASSGLLDYEQYFGPGTRLTVT.

This clonotype was seen a handful of times. The chain employs TRBV10-3 and TRBJ1-3; D may be TRBD1 (5 bases). Germline loops: CDR1 ENHRY, CDR2 SYGVKD. Trimming took 6 bases from V and 4 from J, leaving 28 bases between them. The CDR3 loop spans 19 amino acids. In DNA, the CDR3 is TGTGCCATCAGAACTTCTGGGGCGCAAGGACGGCGGGGGGGAAACACCATATATTTT. Protein product: CAIRTSGAQGRRGGNTIYF.

A few counts support this clonotype. This sequence joins TRBV6-5 and TRBJ1-5, with 7 nucleotides matching TRBD1. The CDR3 length is 16 residues. Germline V CDR1 and CDR2: MNHEY, SVGAGI. V was clipped by 2 bases and J by 1 base; unmatched bases: 5. The CDR3 here is CASSYAPRGSNQPQHF. CDR3 DNA: TGTGCCAGCAGTTACGCGCCCAGGGGGAGCAATCAGCCCCAGCATTTT.

This chain uses TRBV6-1 with TRBJ1-1, with TRBD1 as a possible D gene (5 bases). The length of the CDR3 is 16 residues. The germline V gene has CDR1 MNHNS and CDR2 SASEGT. Trimming took 0 bases from V and 0 from J, leaving 11 bases between them. The chain's CDR3 is CASSEAGGFLNTEAFF. Written as DNA, the CDR3 is TGTGCCAGCAGTGAAGCCGGGGGGTTCCTGAACACTGAAGCTTTCTTT.

The V call is TRBV6-8, the J call TRBJ1-1; possible D gene TRBD1, 5 bases. Trimming took 0 bases from V and 6 from J, leaving 5 bases between them. CDR3 length equals 12 residues. Germline assignment: CDR1 MNHGY and CDR2 SAAAGT. CDR3 nucleotides: TGTGCCAGCAGTTACTCGGGGGCTGAAGCTTTCTTT. It codes for CASSYSGAEAFF.

This clonotype was found a few times. The rearrangement joins TRBV6-8 to TRBJ2-7, with TRBD1 matching over 8 bases. This CDR3 spans 14 amino acids. V was clipped by 6 bases and J by 4 bases; unmatched bases: 8. CDR1 and CDR2 (germline): MNHGY, SAAAGT. The CDR3 spells CASSPLGTGYEQYF. The CDR3 DNA follows: TGTGCCAGCAGCCCCCTAGGGACAGGTTACGAGCAGTACTTC.

This sequence joins TRBV4-1 and TRBJ2-1; 14 nucleotides align to TRBD2. CDR3 size: 15 residues. V shed 3 bases and J 6 bases; nucleotides not matched to a gene: 1. The germline gives CDR1 MGHRA, CDR2 YSYEKL. In DNA form, the CDR3 reads TGCGCCAGCAGCCAGACTAGCGGGGGGGCCAATGAGCAGTTCTTC. Protein: CASSQTSGGANEQFF.

This clonotype was observed a few times. The V call is TRBV9, the J call TRBJ1-4, with 9 bases that match TRBD1. J was trimmed by 2 bases and V by 5 bases; bases with no gene match: 7. Germline V gives CDR1 SGDLS, CDR2 YYNGEE. The CDR3 extends over 16 amino acids. The DNA of the CDR3 is TGTGCCAGCAGTCAGACAGGGGGTTCGACTAATGAAAAACTGTTTTTT. Amino acids: CASSQTGGSTNEKLFF. The whole variable domain, remainder taken from reference TRBV9 and TRBJ1-4, is DSGVTQTPKHLITATGQRVTLRCSPRSGDLSVYWYQQSLDQGLQFLIQYYNGEERAKGNILERFSAQQFPDLHSELNLSSLELGDSALYFCASSQTGGSTNEKLFFGSGTQLSVL.

The J gene is TRBJ2-1, the V gene TRBV10-3; D not certain. Germline assignment: CDR1 ENHRY and CDR2 SYGVKD. The CDR3 has 13 amino acids. The V end lost 3 bases, the J end lost 7 bases, and 10 bases lay between the germline ends. CDR3 DNA sequence: TGTGCCATCAGTGAACCGATGGGTAATGAGCAGTTCTTC. Its protein product is CAISEPMGNEQFF.

This clonotype turned up a few times. J is TRBJ2-1 and V is TRBV9, with D hard to call. Germline values: CDR1 SGDLS, CDR2 YYNGEE. CDR3 length: 15 amino acids. The germline V and J ends were trimmed by 4 bases and 3 bases, with 14 bases remaining between them. CDR3 nucleotides: TGTGCCAGCAGCTCCCACGGCCTAAGCTACAATGAGCAGTTCTTC. Its protein is CASSSHGLSYNEQFF.

This clonotype has just a few counts. The chain carries TRBV7-2 and TRBJ1-1; tentative D call: TRBD1 (5 bases). This CDR3 comprises 16 residues. Trimming took 4 bases from V and 5 from J, leaving 20 bases between them. The germline gives CDR1 SGHTA, CDR2 FQGNSA. The CDR3 reads CASSSIGSGGRTEAFF. CDR3 in DNA: TGTGCCAGCAGCTCCATCGGTAGCGGGGGAAGGACTGAAGCTTTCTTT.

This clonotype was observed a few times. The V call is TRBV20-1, the J call TRBJ1-2; D is possibly TRBD1 (5 bases). CDR3 length equals 17 residues. CDR1 and CDR2 from the germline V gene are DFQATT and SNEGSKA (reference sequence). The V gene lost 0 bases and the J gene lost 4 bases, with 21 bases spanning the gap. The CDR3 protein is CSARDTRLRQQGYGYTF. CDR3 nucleotides: TGCAGTGCTAGAGATACGAGATTGCGGCAGCAGGGCTATGGCTACACCTTC.

This clonotype showed up just a few times. This chain connects TRBV7-9 to TRBJ1-2; D is possibly TRBD1 (6 bases). The CDR3 totals 14 residues. Trimming removed 4 bases from V and 8 bases from J, with 17 bases in between. CDR1 SEHNR and CDR2 FQNEAQ come from the germline V gene (reference sequence). In DNA, the CDR3 is TGTGCCAGCAGCTCATCCGGGACACGTGAGGGCTACACCTTC. Translation: CASSSSGTREGYTF.

The table lists this clonotype with a few counts. V gene TRBV7-2 combines with J gene TRBJ1-5; the D is unclear. The CDR3 spans 15 residues. Trimming left V 1 base short and J 4 bases short, with 11 bases between. Germline V CDR1 and CDR2: SGHTA, FQGNSA. The CDR3 loop reads CASSLEAGSNQPQHF. In nucleotides, the CDR3 is TGTGCCAGCAGCTTAGAAGCCGGTTCTAATCAGCCCCAGCATTTT.

This clonotype was counted a few times. The gene calls are TRBV7-2 and TRBJ2-1, with D maybe TRBD1 (7 bases). With 2 bases removed from V and 4 bases from J, the gap between germline ends came to 15 bases. CDR1 is SGHTA, CDR2 FQGNSA, per germline. The CDR3 has 16 residues. In DNA, the CDR3 is TGTGCCAGCAGCTTATCAGGAGGGGGCGTTTACAATGAGCAGTTCTTC. Amino acids: CASSLSGGGVYNEQFF.

The chain has TRBV7-9 and TRBJ2-7; D ambiguous. Germline V lookup: CDR1 SEHNR, CDR2 FQNEAQ (reference sequence). Trimming stripped 1 base from V and 5 bases from J, with 6 bases between. This CDR3 comprises 12 residues. The CDR3 here is CASSLERDEQYF. The CDR3 region has the DNA TGTGCCAGCAGCTTAGAACGGGACGAGCAGTACTTC.

This clonotype was seen more than once but under ten times. The rearrangement joins TRBV4-3 to TRBJ2-1; TRBD2 agrees at 12 bases. Germline V CDR1 and CDR2: LGHNA, YSLEER. The length of the CDR3 is 17 residues. Germline trimming cut 3 bases from V and 3 bases from J; bases unmatched to any gene: 6. CDR3 sequence (DNA): TGCGCCAGCAGCCAGCCCAGACTAGCGGGGGTCTACAATGAGCAGTTCTTC. Residues: CASSQPRLAGVYNEQFF.

This clonotype was recorded a few times. In nucleotides, the CDR3 is TGTGCCTGGATCGACAGGGGAATGGCTTTCTTT. Translation gives CAWIDRGMAFF. The chain uses TRBV30 and TRBJ1-1, with TRBD1 matching over 8 bases. The trim removed 4 bases at V and 11 bases at J, leaving 6 bases unmatched. The germline V gene encodes CDR1 GTSNPN and CDR2 SVGIG (reference sequence). This CDR3 is built from 11 residues.

CDR3 in DNA: TGTGCCACCGGTCCAGGCGGGGGCTACAATGAGCAGTTCTTC. It specifies CATGPGGGYNEQFF. J is TRBJ2-1 and V is TRBV27, with TRBD2 matching 7 bases. This CDR3 region has 14 residues. Germline CDR1 and CDR2: MNHEY and SMNVEV (reference sequence). J was trimmed by 3 bases and V by 10 bases; bases with no gene match: 9.

The chain combines TRBV7-9 with TRBJ2-1; D may be TRBD2 (7 bases). CDR3 size: 15 residues. The germline V gene has CDR1 SEHNR and CDR2 FQNEAQ (reference sequence). The V end lost 6 bases, the J end lost 5 bases, and 17 bases lay between the germline ends. The CDR3 reads CASSTRGGQNNEQFF. The CDR3 DNA sequence: TGTGCCAGCAGTACCCGCGGGGGACAAAACAATGAGCAGTTCTTC.

This clonotype was seen only a few times. CDR3 bases: TGTGCCAGCAGCGCCGGGACAGGAGACTATGGCTACACCTTC. This codes for CASSAGTGDYGYTF. V gene TRBV7-6 combines with J gene TRBJ1-2; 8 nucleotides match TRBD1. The V gene's germline CDR1 is SGHVS and CDR2 FNYEAQ. V dropped 5 bases and J dropped 3; count of bases not matched to a gene: 5. The CDR3 is 14 residues long.

A few counts support this clonotype. The chain recombines TRBV5-6 with TRBJ2-3; D is unresolved. CDR3 length: 14 residues. CDR1 is SGHDT, CDR2 YYEEEE, per germline. The V gene lost 1 base and the J gene lost 2 bases, with 8 bases spanning the gap. The CDR3 DNA reads as TGTGCCAGCAGCTTGCCCGGGTTCACAGATACGCAGTATTTT. This sequence encodes CASSLPGFTDTQYF.

The chain couples TRBV12-3 or TRBV12-4 to TRBJ2-1; the match to TRBD2 covers 7 bases. The CDR3 spans 16 residues. V lost 0 bases to trimming and J lost 3 bases; unmatched junction nucleotides: 5. CDR3 sequence reads: CASSLAWGGIYNEQFF. In DNA form, the CDR3 reads TGTGCCAGCAGTTTAGCGTGGGGGGGGATCTACAATGAGCAGTTCTTC.

There are a few counts of this clonotype. J is TRBJ1-2 and V is TRBV24-1; a possible D gene is TRBD1 (5 bases). V shed 6 bases and J shed 4 bases, with 20 bases lying between them. Per the germline V gene, CDR1 is KGHDR and CDR2 is SFDVKD. The CDR3 covers 16 residues. The CDR3 region is CATSWRQGHISYGYTF. The CDR3 DNA is TGTGCCACCAGTTGGAGGCAGGGCCATATTAGCTATGGCTACACCTTC.

CDR3 coding DNA: TGTGCCGCTATTAGGGGCACTGAAGCTTTCTTT. Protein: CAAIRGTEAFF. The chain joins TRBV19 to TRBJ1-1; weak D call: TRBD1 (5 bases). The V end was cut by 11 bases, the J end by 4 bases, with 11 bases between. The CDR3 spans 11 residues. Germline V gene sequence: CDR1 LNHDA, CDR2 SQIVND (reference sequence). The full variable domain, completed using reference TRBV19 and TRBJ1-1, is DGGITQSPKYLFRKEGQNVTLSCEQNLNHDAMYWYRQDPGQGLRLIYYSQIVNDFQKGDIAEGYSVSREKKESFPLTVTSAQKNPTAFYLCAAIRGTEAFFGQGTRLTVV.

V and J are TRBV6-1 and TRBJ2-7; 8 bases align to TRBD1. The trim removed 4 bases at V and 2 bases at J, leaving 4 bases unmatched. CDR1 and CDR2 from the germline V gene are MNHNS and SASEGT. CDR3 length: 14 amino acids. The CDR3 DNA follows: TGTGCCAGCAGTGCTCGACAGGGGACCTACGAGCAGTACTTC. Its protein product is CASSARQGTYEQYF.

The DNA of the CDR3 is TGTGCCACCAGTGATCCCATCGGACAGGGGAACTATGGCTACACCTTC. Protein: CATSDPIGQGNYGYTF. The genes are TRBV24-1 and TRBJ1-2, with 9 bases that match TRBD1. Looked up from germline, CDR1 is KGHDR and CDR2 is SFDVKD. The CDR3 covers 16 residues. V dropped 3 bases and J dropped 2; count of bases not matched to a gene: 6.